One and the same sample provided the 2 T cell receptor beta chains below, sequenced in a study of sequential checkpoint blockade in melanoma. Documented treatment: randomized to nivolumab then ipilimumab (arm A) or the reverse (arm B). The table came from immunoSEQ multiplex PCR; TCRdb's copy has only in-frame clones and leaves some out. Of about 27,000 clones listed, about 72% are singletons. The sample in question was CD8+ T cells sorted from blood (inferred from file names), obtained from a patient given nivolumab and ipilimumab in sequence. All receptors derive from a human donor with melanoma.

The V gene is TRBV6-1, the J gene TRBJ1-5, with D possibly matching TRBD1 (6 bases). Trimming removed 6 bases at V and 5 bases at J, with 17 bases between. Germline CDR1 is MNHNS and CDR2 is SASEGT. The CDR3 totals 15 residues. CDR3 bases: TGTGCCAGCAGCAAGAGGTGGGGGCTGGATCAGCCCCAGCATTTT. Encoded protein: CASSKRWGLDQPQHF.

The chain couples TRBV5-4 to TRBJ2-6; 7 bases agree with TRBD1. CDR1 and CDR2 from the germline V gene are SGHNT and YYREEE (reference sequence). The CDR3 sequence is 18 residues long. The ends lost 1 base at V and 3 bases at J; junction bases unmatched: 10. Written as DNA, the CDR3 is TGTGCCAGCAGCTTGTGGGGGCAGACAGGGTTTGGGGCCAACGTCCTGACTTTC. It codes for CASSLWGQTGFGANVLTF.